This TCR beta chain was recorded in a study of response to subunit inactivated influenza vaccine (dated 2018 in TCRdb). Regarding the complete study: The study used deep quantitative T cell receptor repertoire profiling to track responses to a trivalent subunit inactivated influenza vaccine. The paper's findings and limits, for the study overall: It was suggested by the authors that each seasonal influenza vaccination may recruit only a limited number of new T cells.

The germline V gene specifies SGHTA as CDR1 and FQGNSA as CDR2. V lost 5 bases and J lost 5 bases; the stretch between them is 16 bases long. Taken from cysteine to phenylalanine, the CDR3 has 15 residues. Here the CDR3 DNA is all that survives: 45 bases in frame from base 1. Library method: RT-PCR. Instrument on record: Illumina HiSeq 2500. Clones were called with MiXCR by TCRdb after fastp trimmed the public reads at Q25, and only in-frame beta chains were retained. Here each entry gathers all rows of one CDR3 protein and keeps the most common genes and DNA. Present in this sample are more than 550,000 distinct CDR3 sequences, about 12% of which were seen just once. The ten largest clones capture 10% of the sample. This clonotype has just a few counts. This receptor's antigen is unknown. Base qualities are missing; no much larger clone stands one base away.

The rearranged segments are TRBV7-2 and TRBJ1-5; the D region possibly corresponds to TRBD1 (5 bases align). This TCR was recovered from a man between 50 and 59 years old who received an inactivated influenza vaccine. Donor details come from another sample of the same person, matched by shared clones. The starting material was PBMCs from blood, obtained on the day of vaccination. The DNA reads TGTGCCAGCAGCCCTAGAGGGGTATCCGATCAGCCCCAGCATTTT. Its protein reads: CASSPRGVSDQPQHF.